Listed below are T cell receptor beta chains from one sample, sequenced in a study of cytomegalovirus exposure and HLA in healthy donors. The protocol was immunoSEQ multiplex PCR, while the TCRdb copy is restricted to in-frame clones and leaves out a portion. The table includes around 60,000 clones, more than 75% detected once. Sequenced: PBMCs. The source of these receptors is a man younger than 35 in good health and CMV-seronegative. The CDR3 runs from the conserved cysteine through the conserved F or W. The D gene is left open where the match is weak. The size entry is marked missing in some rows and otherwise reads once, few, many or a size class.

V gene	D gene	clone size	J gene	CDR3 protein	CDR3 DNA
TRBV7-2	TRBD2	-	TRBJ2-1	CASSLTSGSRYEQFF	TGTGCCAGCAGCTTAACTAGCGGGAGTAGATATGAGCAGTTCTTC
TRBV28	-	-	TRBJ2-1	CASSSPRGWSYNEQFF	TGTGCCAGCAGTTCCCCTCGCGGGTGGTCCTACAATGAGCAGTTCTTC
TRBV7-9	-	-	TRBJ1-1	CASTLTGIITEAFF	TGTGCCAGCACCTTGACAGGCATAATTACTGAAGCTTTCTTT
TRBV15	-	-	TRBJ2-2	CATSPQGGRTGYTGELFF	TGTGCCACCAGCCCTCAGGGGGGAAGGACAGGATACACCGGGGAGCTGTTTTTT
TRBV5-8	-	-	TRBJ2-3	CASSSGRLTDTQYF	TGTGCCAGCAGCAGTGGGAGGCTAACAGATACGCAGTATTTT
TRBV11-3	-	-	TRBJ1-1	CASSRLDSSTEAFF	TGTGCCAGCAGCCGTCTGGACAGTTCCACTGAAGCTTTCTTT
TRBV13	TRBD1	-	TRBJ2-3	CASSRDRGTDTQYF	TGTGCCAGCAGCCGGGACAGGGGCACAGATACGCAGTATTTT
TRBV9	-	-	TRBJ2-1	CASSGTASSYNEQFF	TGTGCCAGCAGCGGGACAGCGAGCTCCTACAATGAGCAGTTCTTC
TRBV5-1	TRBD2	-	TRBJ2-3	CASSSQTHTLAGVSTDTQYF	TGCGCCAGCAGCTCCCAAACGCATACCCTAGCGGGAGTAAGCACAGATACGCAGTATTTT
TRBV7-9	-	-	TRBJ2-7	CASSLGTWSSYEQYF	TGTGCCAGCAGCTTAGGCACTTGGAGCTCCTACGAGCAGTACTTC
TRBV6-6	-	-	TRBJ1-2	CASMYTGTLGGYTF	TGTGCCAGCATGTATACAGGGACGTTGGGAGGCTACACCTTC
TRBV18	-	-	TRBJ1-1	CASSAGVGTEAFF	TGTGCCAGCTCCGCGGGAGTGGGCACTGAAGCTTTCTTT
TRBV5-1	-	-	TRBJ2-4	CASSRGSTGDIQYF	TGCGCCAGCAGTAGGGGGTCCACCGGGGACATTCAGTACTTC
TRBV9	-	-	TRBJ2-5	CASSPTGTHETQYF	TGTGCCAGCAGCCCAACCGGGACACACGAGACCCAGTACTTC
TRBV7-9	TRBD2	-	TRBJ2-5	CASSLDMVVAGSQETQYF	TGTGCCAGCAGCTTAGATATGGTAGTAGCGGGGAGCCAAGAGACCCAGTACTTC
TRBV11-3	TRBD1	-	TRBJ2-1	CASSSRDRGSYNEQFF	TGTGCCAGCAGCTCCAGGGACAGGGGCTCCTACAATGAGCAGTTCTTC
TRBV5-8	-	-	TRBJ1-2	CASSPPPGGGRGYGYTF	TGTGCCAGCAGCCCCCCCCCGGGCGGAGGGCGAGGCTATGGCTACACCTTC
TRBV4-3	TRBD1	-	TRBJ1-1	CASSQGLVQGVGTEAFF	TGCGCCAGCAGCCAGGGTTTAGTTCAGGGGGTTGGCACTGAAGCTTTCTTT
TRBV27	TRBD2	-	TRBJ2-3	CASSFGGRAPQYF	TGTGCCAGCAGTTTTGGCGGGAGGGCCCCGCAGTATTTT
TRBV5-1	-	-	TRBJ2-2	CASSPFGGVDTGELFF	TGCGCCAGCAGCCCATTTGGAGGGGTCGACACCGGGGAGCTGTTTTTT
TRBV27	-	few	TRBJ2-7	CASSLRGDSYEQYF	TGTGCCAGCAGTTTACGTGGAGACTCCTACGAGCAGTACTTC
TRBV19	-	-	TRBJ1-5	CASSLTGNSNQPQHF	TGTGCCAGTAGCTTGACAGGAAATAGCAATCAGCCCCAGCATTTT
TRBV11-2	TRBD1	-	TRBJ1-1	CASSSTQGAVWAFF	TGTGCCAGCAGCTCGACACAGGGGGCCGTTTGGGCTTTCTTT
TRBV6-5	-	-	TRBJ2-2	CASSYDTNTGELFF	TGTGCCAGCAGTTACGACACGAACACCGGGGAGCTGTTTTTT
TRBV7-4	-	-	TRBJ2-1	CASSPSTYNEQFF	TGTGCCAGCAGTCCTAGTACGTACAATGAGCAGTTCTTC
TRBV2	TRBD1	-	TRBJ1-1	CASRLQGAAEAFF	TGTGCCAGCAGACTACAGGGGGCCGCTGAAGCTTTCTTT
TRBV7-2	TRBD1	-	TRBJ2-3	CASSLAEGQGTDTQYF	TGTGCCAGCAGCTTAGCCGAGGGACAGGGGACAGATACGCAGTATTTT
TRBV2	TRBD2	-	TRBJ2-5	CASSVIAGGQETQYF	TGTGCCAGCAGTGTAATAGCGGGAGGTCAAGAGACCCAGTACTTC
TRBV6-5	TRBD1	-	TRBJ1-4	CASSYSGTGGEKLFF	TGTGCCAGCAGTTACTCCGGGACAGGGGGCGAAAAACTGTTTTTT
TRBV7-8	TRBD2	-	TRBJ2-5	CASSLEGLARETQYF	TGTGCCAGCAGCTTGGAGGGACTAGCCCGAGAGACCCAGTACTTC
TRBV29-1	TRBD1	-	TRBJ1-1	CSGGTGAMNTEAFF	TGCAGCGGGGGGACAGGGGCAATGAACACTGAAGCTTTCTTT
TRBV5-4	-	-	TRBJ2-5	CASSYTGLETQYF	TGTGCCAGCAGTTACACGGGTCTGGAGACCCAGTACTTC
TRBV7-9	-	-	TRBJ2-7	CASSPLYVFDHSSYEQYF	TGTGCCAGCAGTCCGCTTTATGTTTTTGATCACAGCTCCTACGAGCAGTACTTC
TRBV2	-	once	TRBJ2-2	CASSEVGLTTGELFF	TGTGCCAGCAGTGAAGTAGGACTTACCACCGGGGAGCTGTTTTTT